This T cell receptor (beta chain) emerged from a study of graft-versus-host responses after intestinal transplantation. Study-wide background: Isolated intestinal, liver-intestinal, or multivisceral transplants had been given to the recipients. Study-level points and caveats: Recipient marrow held GvH clones, some first seen in ileum or blood. Declining HvG levels early post-transplant were linked to peak circulating GvH clone levels.

In the case of this clone: The antigen is undetermined.

The CDR3 is 13 amino acids. CDR1 and CDR2 from the germline V gene are MGHRA and YSYEKL. V lost 0 bases to trimming and J lost 8 bases, with 11 bases between them. Assay used: immunoSEQ multiplex PCR; TCRdb lists only in-frame clones, some missing. The repertoire holds around 130,000 clones, with roughly 92% as singletons. The chain joins TRBV4-1 to TRBJ2-7, with D perhaps TRBD1 (5 bases). The specimen comprised unstimulated CD4+ T cells sorted from spleen or lymph node cells, sampled before intestinal transplant. The receptor's source is a human donor who received an intestinal transplant. The CDR3: CASSQEGRTKQYF. The CDR3 DNA sequence: TGCGCCAGCAGCCAAGAGGGAAGGACAAAGCAGTACTTC.